This T cell receptor beta chain was identified in a study of cytotoxic CD8 clonotypes in ibrutinib-treated CLL. As for the study in general: Patients gave response samples after a median about eleven months of treatment, range 6 to 36.

The authors obtained approximately 2.1 micrograms of genomic DNA from cryopreserved PBMCs for TCR beta libraries. The study, taken as a whole, reports: Sampling schedules were unmatched across sustained-remission and progressing patients.

This table comes from immunoSEQ multiplex PCR, and its TCRdb copy is limited to in-frame clones, with some not included. The top ten hold around 15% of the sample, which has approximately 200,000 clones, around three quarters seen once. Germline trimming cut 5 bases from V and 4 bases from J; bases unmatched to any gene: 9. The CDR3 has 15 amino acids. Germline V gene lookup returns CDR1 SGHAT and CDR2 FQDESV (reference sequence). This clone appeared a few times. As yet, its antigen is unknown. Sequencing was performed on PBMCs, taken after 24 months of ibrutinib treatment. The clonotype originates from a human donor with chronic lymphocytic leukemia. V usage is TRBV11-1 and J usage is TRBJ2-7, with 9 bases aligning to TRBD2. DNA of the CDR3: TGTGCCAGCAGCCTCATGCGGGAGGGCCAATACGAGCAGTACTTC. Amino acids: CASSLMREGQYEQYF.